This TCR beta chain derives from a study of shared clonotypes between healthy human individuals. Repertoires were generated with immunoSEQ multiplex PCR, while TCRdb's copy carries only in-frame clones and drops some. In the table there are under 1,100,000 clones, 78% of which are singletons. Sequencing was done on a sample of memory CD4+ T cells from PBMCs. Subset of the sample: CD45RA-negative fraction. The TCR sequence derives from a man between 18 and 29 years old in good health. Some clones in this sample may be carry-over from other donors' samples.

Here the CDR3 DNA reads TGTGCCAGTAGTATCCCCTTGGGCAGGGATAATCAGCCCCAGCATTTT. Amino acids: CASSIPLGRDNQPQHF. The chain uses TRBV19 and TRBJ1-5; D may be TRBD1 (5 bases). V lost 3 bases, J lost 4 bases, and 16 bases lay in between. CDR1 and CDR2 (germline): LNHDA, SQIVND (reference sequence). The CDR3 is 16 amino acids.